Following are 10 T cell receptor beta chains from one sample sequenced in a study of OX40 agonist ivuxolimab in advanced cancers. Sequenced by immunoSEQ multiplex PCR; TCRdb stores in-frame clones only, minus some. The repertoire consists of 100,000 or so clones, with more than 75% occurring once and the leading ten covering around 0.76%. Sequences were derived from CD4+ or CD8+ T cells sorted from blood, sampled in a trial of the OX40 agonist ivuxolimab. These TCRs come from an adult with an advanced solid tumor such as melanoma, head and neck, liver or kidney cancer.

This chain joins TRBV5-1 and TRBJ2-1; 14 bases align to TRBD2. The CDR3 length is 17 residues. Germline-derived CDR1 and CDR2 are SGHRS and YFSETQ. V trimming: 7 bases; J trimming: 3 bases; junction bases outside the gene matches: 9. CDR3 loop: CASQPGTSGSHYNEQFF. The CDR3, as DNA: TGCGCCAGCCAGCCCGGGACTAGCGGGAGTCACTACAATGAGCAGTTCTTC.

This chain connects TRBV29-1 to TRBJ1-2; D remains ambiguous. Germline loops: CDR1 SQVTM, CDR2 ANQGSEA. The germline V and J ends were trimmed by 4 bases and 5 bases, with 5 bases remaining between them. CDR3 length: 10 residues. The CDR3, as DNA: TGCAGCGTTGCAAGATATGGCTACACCTTC. Its translation is CSVARYGYTF.

The V gene is TRBV6-1, the J gene TRBJ2-5, with 9 bases lining up with TRBD2. The J segment lost 4 bases and the V segment lost 0 bases, leaving 9 bases of the junction unmatched. This CDR3 has 17 residues. Germline-derived CDR1 and CDR2 are MNHNS and SASEGT. This CDR3 is CASSEARLAGLGETQYF. The CDR3 DNA is TGTGCCAGCAGTGAAGCTAGGCTAGCGGGACTAGGAGAGACCCAGTACTTC.

A remark on this clone: At one boundary the junction diverges from the germline segment, which might be a read error. V is TRBV6-1 and J is TRBJ1-1, with D possibly TRBD1 on 5 matching bases. The CDR3 extends over 14 amino acids. The germline CDR1 and CDR2 sequences are MNHNS and SASEGT. CDR3 nucleotides: TGTGCCAGCAGTGGGCCAGGGAGAAGTACTGAAGCTTCCTTT. Its protein is CASSGPGRSTEASF.

The chain is built from TRBV28 and TRBJ2-7; 10 positions agree with TRBD1. Germline CDR1 and CDR2: MDHEN and SYDVKM. This CDR3 has 15 residues. Losses at the gene ends were 5 bases for V and 6 bases for J; bases not matched to a gene: 10. The CDR3, as DNA: TGTGCCAGCAGTCTTCTCGGGACAGGGGATGGCGAGCAGTACTTC. Translation gives CASSLLGTGDGEQYF.

CDR3 residues: CASFGLGRDATYEQYF. CDR3 DNA: TGTGCCAGTTTTGGTCTGGGGCGGGACGCTACCTACGAGCAGTACTTC. The V call is TRBV19, the J call TRBJ2-7; D may be TRBD2 (6 bases). The ends were cut back, 8 bases at V and 2 bases at J, with 22 bases in the middle. Germline V gene sequence: CDR1 LNHDA, CDR2 SQIVND (reference sequence). The CDR3 is 16 amino acids.

V and J are TRBV28 and TRBJ2-7; unclear D gene. The CDR3 has 13 residues. V shed 8 bases and J shed 0 bases, with 11 bases lying between them. Germline lookup yields CDR1 MDHEN and CDR2 SYDVKM. The CDR3, as DNA: TGTGCCAGCGGTCTCCTATACTCCTACGAGCAGTACTTC. Protein product: CASGLLYSYEQYF.

The genes are TRBV4-2 and TRBJ2-7; D unclear. Trimming removed 0 bases from V and 7 bases from J, with 16 bases in between. Germline lookup yields CDR1 LGHNA and CDR2 YNFKEQ. The CDR3 has 15 amino acids. This CDR3 is CASSQDGGRGGEQYF. In DNA, the CDR3 is TGTGCCAGCAGCCAAGATGGCGGTCGCGGCGGAGAGCAGTACTTC.

The chain recombines TRBV7-3 with TRBJ2-5; D assignment may be TRBD1 or TRBD2 (5 bases each). The length of the CDR3 is 16 residues. V lost 1 base to trimming and J lost 2 bases, with 14 bases between them. Germline-derived CDR1 and CDR2 are SGHTA and FQGTGA. The CDR3 loop is CASSLRGNIQQETQYF. The CDR3, as DNA: TGTGCCAGCAGCTTAAGGGGGAATATACAACAAGAGACCCAGTACTTC.

This sequence joins TRBV28 and TRBJ1-2; tentatively, D is TRBD1 (6 bases). Trimming left V 3 bases short and J 3 bases short, with 14 bases between. Per germline, CDR1 MDHEN and CDR2 SYDVKM. This CDR3 has 15 residues. The CDR3 sequence: CASSFGGRGDYGYTF. The CDR3 bases are TGTGCCAGCAGTTTCGGGGGCAGGGGCGACTATGGCTACACCTTC.